Below are 13 T cell receptor beta chains sequenced from a single sample in a study of control samples from healthy donors and cancer patients. Sequenced by immunoSEQ multiplex PCR; TCRdb stores in-frame clones only, minus some. Among some 96,000 clones listed, about 90% were seen once. The sequencing sample was made of blood. The receptors originated from a woman between 45 and 60 years old in good health.

The chain links TRBV27 to TRBJ2-1, with unresolved D. CDR3 size: 15 residues. CDR1 and CDR2 from the germline V gene are MNHEY and SMNVEV (reference sequence). The germline V and J ends were trimmed by 2 bases and 4 bases, with 12 bases remaining between them. CDR3 amino acids: CASSLHQSRYNEQFF. CDR3 nucleotide sequence: TGTGCCAGCAGTTTACACCAGTCCCGTTACAATGAGCAGTTCTTC.

The sample holds one count of this clone. The rearrangement joins TRBV3-1 (or the pseudogene TRBV3-2) to TRBJ2-7, with 8 bases fitting TRBD2. In germline, CDR1 is LGHDT, CDR2 YNNKEL (reference sequence). The CDR3 runs to 13 residues. The J segment lost 6 bases and the V segment lost 5 bases, leaving 6 bases of the junction unmatched. As DNA, the CDR3 is TGTGCCAGCAGCGGAAGCGGGAGAGGCGAGCAGTACGTC. The encoded protein is CASSGSGRGEQYV.

The chain couples TRBV19 to TRBJ2-1, with TRBD2 identical over 12 bases. The J segment lost 15 bases and the V segment lost 5 bases, leaving 8 bases of the junction unmatched. The germline V gene encodes CDR1 LNHDA and CDR2 SQIVND (reference sequence). The CDR3 is 13 residues long. The CDR3 sequence: CASSLWTSGEVFF. The CDR3 DNA reads TGTGCCAGTAGTCTCTGGACTAGCGGGGAGGTGTTCTTC.

In DNA, the CDR3 is TGTGCCAGCAGCTCGGGGACGGAAGAGCAAGAGACCCAGTACTTC. Translated: CASSSGTEEQETQYF. The V call is TRBV11-2, the J call TRBJ2-5; D tentatively fits TRBD1 or TRBD2 (5 bases each). Germline CDR1 SGHAT, CDR2 FQNNGV. The V end lost 4 bases, the J end lost 2 bases, and 14 bases lay between the germline ends. The CDR3 is 15 amino acids.

The chain uses TRBV10-1 and TRBJ1-1, with 10 nucleotides matching TRBD1. The CDR3 is 17 amino acids. The ends lost 3 bases at V and 10 bases at J; junction bases unmatched: 17. Germline-derived CDR1 and CDR2 are WNHNN and SYGVQD (reference sequence). CDR3 loop: CASSDSVNGTGVFSAFF. Here the CDR3 DNA reads TGCGCCAGCAGTGACTCTGTCAACGGGACAGGGGTTTTTTCAGCTTTCTTT.

Written as DNA, the CDR3 is TGCAGTGCCTCAGCCGCTGAGCAGTTCTTC. This sequence encodes CSASAAEQFF. The chain has TRBV20-1 and TRBJ2-1; no definite D call. Deletions cut 6 bases from V and 9 bases from J, with 9 bases between. CDR3 length: 10 residues. Per the germline V gene, CDR1 is DFQATT and CDR2 is SNEGSKA (reference sequence).

J is TRBJ2-1 and V is TRBV3-1 (or the pseudogene TRBV3-2); TRBD2 matches at 11 bases. Germline V gene data show CDR1 as LGHDT and CDR2 as YNNKEL (reference sequence). This CDR3 is built from 16 residues. The V gene end was trimmed by 2 bases and the J gene end by 4 bases; junction bases not matched to a gene: 4. CDR3 DNA: TGTGCCAGCAGCCAATATGGGACTAGCGGTTACAATGAGCAGTTCTTC. Translating it yields CASSQYGTSGYNEQFF.

The gene calls are TRBV12-3 or TRBV12-4 and TRBJ2-1; D is unclear. The CDR3 length is 13 residues. V shed 4 bases and J shed 5 bases, with 9 bases lying between them. As DNA, the CDR3 is TGTGCCAGCAGTTCGACTCAAAACAATGAGCAGTTCTTC. Translation gives CASSSTQNNEQFF.

The V call is TRBV6-6, the J call TRBJ1-1; no definite D call. The CDR3 is 16 amino acids. Trimming removed 2 bases at V and 1 base at J, with 14 bases between. Germline V gene sequence: CDR1 MNHNY, CDR2 SVGAGI (reference sequence). The CDR3 loop is CASSYPDHSQNTEAFF. Written as DNA, the CDR3 is TGTGCCAGCAGTTACCCGGACCACTCACAGAACACTGAAGCTTTCTTT.

The sample holds one count of this clone. The rearrangement joins TRBV27 to TRBJ1-4; no definite D call. CDR3 size: 12 residues. Germline loops: CDR1 MNHEY, CDR2 SMNVEV (reference sequence). V dropped 6 bases and J dropped 8 bases, with 10 bases sitting between them. The CDR3 coding sequence is TGTGCCAGCAGACAGACCGGCGAAAAACTGTTTTTT. It encodes CASRQTGEKLFF.

The genes are TRBV5-1 and TRBJ1-2; no clear D. The CDR3 extends over 11 amino acids. The V gene lost 2 bases and the J gene lost 8 bases, with 7 bases spanning the gap. The germline CDR1 and CDR2 sequences are SGHRS and YFSETQ. CDR3 amino acids: CASSFRGGYTF. DNA of the CDR3: TGCGCCAGCAGCTTTCGTGGCGGCTACACCTTC.

Concerning this clone: One junction end disagrees with the germline gene, perhaps due to a read error. V usage is TRBV25-1 and J usage is TRBJ2-1; D is possibly TRBD2 (7 bases). CDR1 is MGHDK and CDR2 is SYGVNS in the germline V gene. The CDR3 contains 12 residues. As DNA, the CDR3 is TGTGCCAGCAGTGAAGGGGGGGCACGCCCGGTCTTC. This sequence encodes CASSEGGARPVF.

This clone has just a few counts. The chain carries TRBV30 and TRBJ1-5; possibly TRBD1 for D (6 bases). The CDR3 is 13 residues long. Germline V lookup: CDR1 GTSNPN, CDR2 SVGIG (reference sequence). Trimming shortened V by 3 bases and J by 4 bases, and 10 bases separated the two germline ends. The CDR3 reads CAWSWTENQPQHF. DNA for the CDR3: TGTGCCTGGAGCTGGACAGAAAATCAGCCCCAGCATTTT.